The next 7 T cell receptor beta chains were all read from a single sample in a study of Ad26.COV2.S vaccination and SARS-CoV-2 variants (dated by TCRdb to about 2021). Library preparation was by the immunoSEQ multiplex PCR assay. TCRdb mirrors the immuneACCESS table, restricted to in-frame sequences. Some clones are absent from its copies; in checked studies, under half trace to an unresolved V gene, and the reason for the others is unknown. The table for this sample lists 400,000 to 500,000 clones; approximately 87% of them were counted only once. In total, the top ten clones hold 3.6% of the sample. In the paper's terms, the treatment or condition label means: about 20 received Ad26.COV2.S at low or high dose, single or two shots; a few received placebo; per-sample allocation not given. Repertoires of vaccine and placebo recipients were sequenced from samples taken on day 63 after the first injection.

The sequences come from peripheral blood, collected in a trial of Ad26.COV2.S vaccine versus placebo. The receptors here all came from a person aged 18-60 years who received the Ad26.COV2.S COVID-19 vaccine or a placebo.

This clone appeared once. V gene TRBV6-5 combines with J gene TRBJ1-2; 7 nucleotides line up with TRBD1. Germline lookup yields CDR1 MNHEY and CDR2 SVGAGI. There are 14 residues in the CDR3. CDR3 bases: TGTGTTTCCAGGGACAGCGTGGTCAACTATGGCTACACCTTC. Residues: CVSRDSVVNYGYTF.

The rearrangement links TRBV7-9 to TRBJ2-7; D not certain. The V gene's germline CDR1 is SEHNR and CDR2 FQNEAQ (reference sequence). V shed 5 bases and J shed 3 bases, with 8 bases lying between them. The CDR3 is 12 amino acids. CDR3 nucleotides: TGTGCCAGCAGCCTCCGATTCTACGAGCAGTACTTC. Residues: CASSLRFYEQYF.

In the case of this clone: One end of the junction does not line up with germline, which may come from a read error. The chain combines TRBV15 with TRBJ2-7; D perhaps matches TRBD2 (6 bases). CDR1 is LNHNV and CDR2 is YYDKDF in the germline V gene (reference sequence). CDR3 length: 15 residues. The CDR3 spells CATSRDSGGSYEQYF. DNA for the CDR3: TGTGCCACCAGCCGAGATTCCGGGGGATCCTACGAGCAGTACTTC.

The rearrangement uses TRBV5-4 and TRBJ1-1; the D is unclear. Trimming took 3 bases from V and 1 from J, leaving 13 bases between them. The CDR3 runs 15 residues. Germline V lookup: CDR1 SGHNT, CDR2 YYREEE (reference sequence). The CDR3 DNA reads TGTGCCAGCAGCTCCGCTCGGGCGGGGAACACTGAAGCTTTCTTT. This sequence encodes CASSSARAGNTEAFF.

This clone was picked up a small number of times. The chain uses TRBV5-1 and TRBJ2-7, with 7 bases fitting TRBD1. Trimming at V came to 5 bases and at J to 0 bases, leaving 5 bases not matched to a gene. The germline CDR1 and CDR2 sequences are SGHRS and YFSETQ. The CDR3 is 14 amino acids. The CDR3 loop is CASRLQGNSYEQYF. The DNA of the CDR3 is TGCGCCAGCAGGCTACAGGGGAACTCCTACGAGCAGTACTTC.

The chain links TRBV9 to TRBJ2-3; 9 nucleotides align to TRBD1. CDR3 length: 15 amino acids. J gave up 3 bases and V 4 bases, and 6 bases lay outside the gene matches. Germline V gene lookup returns CDR1 SGDLS and CDR2 YYNGEE. For the CDR3, the DNA is TGTGCCAGCAGCACTCGACAGGGGGAGACAGATACGCAGTATTTT. Translated: CASSTRQGETDTQYF.

V usage is TRBV10-3 and J usage is TRBJ2-3; D gene uncertain. The CDR3 totals 14 residues. CDR1 and CDR2 (germline): ENHRY, SYGVKD. V lost 4 bases to trimming and J lost 1 base, with 9 bases between them. CDR3 region: CAISANERTDTQYF. In DNA, the CDR3 is TGTGCCATCAGTGCTAACGAACGCACAGATACGCAGTATTTT.